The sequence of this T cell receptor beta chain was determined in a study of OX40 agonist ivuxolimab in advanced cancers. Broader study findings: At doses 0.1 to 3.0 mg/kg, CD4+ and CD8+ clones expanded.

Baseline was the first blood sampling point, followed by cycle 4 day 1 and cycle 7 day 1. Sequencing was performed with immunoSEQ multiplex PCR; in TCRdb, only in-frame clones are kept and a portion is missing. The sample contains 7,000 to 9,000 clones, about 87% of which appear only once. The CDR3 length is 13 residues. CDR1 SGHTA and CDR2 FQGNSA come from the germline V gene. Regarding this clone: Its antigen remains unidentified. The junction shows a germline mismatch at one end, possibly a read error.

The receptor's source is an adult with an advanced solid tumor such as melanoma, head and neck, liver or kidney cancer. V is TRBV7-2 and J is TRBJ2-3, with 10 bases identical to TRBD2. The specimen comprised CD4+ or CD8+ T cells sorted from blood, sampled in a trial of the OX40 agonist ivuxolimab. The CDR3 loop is CASSLAGVDTQYF. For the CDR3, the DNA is TGTGCCAGCAGCCTAGCGGGGGTGGATACGCAGTATTTT.